One sample yielded the 9 T cell receptor beta chains listed below, sequenced in a study of T cell responses to AZD1222 COVID-19 vaccine. Sequenced by immunoSEQ multiplex PCR; TCRdb stores in-frame clones only, minus some. Found here are around 120,000 clones, roughly 88% of them singletons; the top ten hold 5% to 7%. The material sequenced was peripheral blood, taken on day 0 of AZD1222 vaccination. The source is an adult in good health.

The rearrangement uses TRBV5-1 and TRBJ1-6; D unclear. V was pared by 0 bases and J by 10 bases, with 17 bases between. In germline, CDR1 is SGHRS, CDR2 YFSETQ. CDR3 length: 16 amino acids. Here the CDR3 DNA reads TGCGCCAGCAGCTTGGAATTGACAACCGCCGAGTCACCCCTCCACTTT. Its translation is CASSLELTTAESPLHF.

This clone was seen only once. This chain connects TRBV7-2 to TRBJ1-2, with unresolved D. Germline V lookup: CDR1 SGHTA, CDR2 FQGNSA. This CDR3 has 15 amino acids. V gave up 5 bases and J gave up 0 bases, with 13 bases separating them. CDR3 nucleotide sequence: TGTGCCAGCAGCCCCCGACCGGTAGCTAACTATGGCTACACCTTC. Amino acid sequence: CASSPRPVANYGYTF.

This sequence joins TRBV6-2 or TRBV6-3 and TRBJ1-1; weak D call: TRBD1 (6 bases). The CDR3 length is 12 residues. Per the germline V gene, CDR1 is MNHEY and CDR2 is SVGEGT. Trimming pared 4 bases from V and 11 bases from J, leaving 14 bases between. The CDR3 nucleotides read TGTGCCAGCAGTTCGCAGGGGCTTGACGCTTTCTTT. This translates into CASSSQGLDAFF.

The rearrangement links TRBV6-5 to TRBJ2-2; D remains ambiguous. The CDR3 is 15 residues long. The V gene lost 4 bases and the J gene lost 6 bases, with 15 bases spanning the gap. CDR1 is MNHEY and CDR2 is SVGAGI in the germline V gene. The CDR3 DNA is TGTGCCAGCAGTTCCCCGGCAAGGGTTGCCGGGGAGCTGTTTTTT. It codes for CASSSPARVAGELFF.

The V call is TRBV12-3 or TRBV12-4, the J call TRBJ1-1; D remains ambiguous. The CDR3 sequence is 13 residues long. With 4 bases removed from V and 0 bases from J, the gap between germline ends came to 6 bases. For the CDR3, the DNA is TGTGCCAGCAGTTGGGCTATGAACACTGAAGCTTTCTTT. This translates into CASSWAMNTEAFF.

The gene calls are TRBV9 and TRBJ2-1; D call uncertain. Trimming cost V 3 bases and J 5 bases, with 12 bases left between them. CDR1 is SGDLS and CDR2 is YYNGEE in the germline V gene. The CDR3 loop spans 14 amino acids. CDR3 DNA: TGTGCCAGCAGCGGGGATGCGAAGAACAATGAGCAGTTCTTC. It is translated as CASSGDAKNNEQFF.

Turning to this clone: The same CDR3 also results from other DNA sequences found in this sample. V is TRBV4-1 and J is TRBJ2-7; D is perhaps TRBD1 (6 bases). The germline gives CDR1 MGHRA, CDR2 YSYEKL. The V gene lost 0 bases and the J gene lost 5 bases, with 14 bases spanning the gap. The CDR3 has 15 amino acids. The CDR3 DNA reads as TGCGCCAGCAGCCAAGACCCACAGGGAAGTGACGAGCAGTACTTC. Amino acids: CASSQDPQGSDEQYF.

This chain links TRBV7-2 with TRBJ1-2; possible D gene TRBD1, 5 bases. The CDR3 contains 15 residues. Germline V gene lookup returns CDR1 SGHTA and CDR2 FQGNSA. With 2 bases removed from V and 6 bases from J, the gap between germline ends came to 16 bases. The CDR3 region has the DNA TGTGCCAGCAGCTTATTTGGCAGGGTGGCGGATGGCTACACCTTC. As protein: CASSLFGRVADGYTF. Complete variable domain (other parts from reference TRBV7-2 and TRBJ1-2): GAGVSQSPSNKVTEKGKDVELRCDPISGHTALYWYRQSLGQGLEFLIYFQGNSAPDKSGLPSDRFSAERTGGSVSTLTIQRTQQEDSAVYLCASSLFGRVADGYTFGSGTRLTVV.

This rearrangement joins TRBV13 to TRBJ2-5; TRBD2 matches at 11 bases. Germline values: CDR1 PRHDT, CDR2 FYEKMQ (reference sequence). This CDR3 contains 18 residues. V lost 4 bases to trimming and J lost 5 bases; unmatched junction nucleotides: 15. Here the CDR3 DNA reads TGTGCCAGCAGCTCATTCAACCCCCCTAGCGGGGGGCCTGAGACCCAGTACTTC. This translates into CASSSFNPPSGGPETQYF.